Shown below are 28 T cell receptor beta chains from a single sample sequenced in a study of T cell responses to AZD1222 COVID-19 vaccine. The method was immunoSEQ multiplex PCR; TCRdb's version includes in-frame clones alone and lacks a portion of them. The table records about 130,000 clones, more than 85% of them present only once. The sequencing used peripheral blood, collected 28 days after the second AZD1222 dose. Source of these receptors: an adult who received the AZD1222 COVID-19 vaccine.

The V and J genes are TRBV5-1 and TRBJ1-3, with D possibly matching TRBD1 (6 bases). Trimming removed 0 bases at V and 0 bases at J, with 7 bases between. Per germline, CDR1 SGHRS and CDR2 YFSETQ. This CDR3 is built from 15 residues. CDR3 sequence (DNA): TGCGCCAGCAGCTTGGGGGGGCCCTCTGGAAACACCATATATTTT. Translating it yields CASSLGGPSGNTIYF.

This clone was picked up one time. The chain employs TRBV9 and TRBJ1-4; weak D call: TRBD1 (5 bases). The V end was cut by 4 bases, the J end by 5 bases, with 15 bases between. Germline V gene sequence: CDR1 SGDLS, CDR2 YYNGEE. The CDR3 has 15 amino acids. DNA of the CDR3: TGTGCCAGCAGCCCCCCCGGGACGGGAAATGAAAAACTGTTTTTT. Its translation is CASSPPGTGNEKLFF. Supplemented by reference TRBV9 and TRBJ1-4, the full variable domain reads DSGVTQTPKHLITATGQRVTLRCSPRSGDLSVYWYQQSLDQGLQFLIQYYNGEERAKGNILERFSAQQFPDLHSELNLSSLELGDSALYFCASSPPGTGNEKLFFGSGTQLSVL.

The CDR3 nucleotides read TGTGCCAGCAGCACCTACCAACCTAACTATGGCTACACCTTC. Protein product: CASSTYQPNYGYTF. This chain uses TRBV11-2 with TRBJ1-2, with D uncertain. The V end lost 5 bases, the J end lost 0 bases, and 10 bases lay between the germline ends. The CDR3 contains 14 residues. CDR1 is SGHAT, CDR2 FQNNGV, per germline.

The chain has TRBV4-2 and TRBJ1-5; D call uncertain. Germline CDR1 LGHNA, CDR2 YNFKEQ. This CDR3 contains 14 residues. Trimming stripped 1 base from V and 4 bases from J, with 8 bases between. The CDR3, as DNA: TGTGCCAGCAGCCAAGGGGCGGGAAATCAGCCCCAGCATTTT. Protein sequence: CASSQGAGNQPQHF.

The V gene is TRBV6-5, the J gene TRBJ1-3; a possible D gene is TRBD1 (5 bases). V lost 8 bases, J lost 6 bases, and 17 bases lay in between. Germline V gene data show CDR1 as MNHEY and CDR2 as SVGAGI. The CDR3 sequence is 14 residues long. CDR3 in amino acids: CASHHGTDLNTIYF. CDR3 nucleotides: TGTGCCAGCCACCATGGGACCGATCTAAACACCATATATTTT.

Here the CDR3 reads CASSPQWTSGGVGEQYF. In nucleotides, the CDR3 is TGTGCCAGCAGCCCTCAATGGACTAGCGGGGGGGTAGGCGAGCAGTACTTC. The chain recombines TRBV7-9 with TRBJ2-7, with 15 bases fitting TRBD2. Germline V gene sequence: CDR1 SEHNR, CDR2 FQNEAQ (reference sequence). The CDR3 extends over 17 amino acids. The ends lost 5 bases at V and 6 bases at J; junction bases unmatched: 11.

CDR3 residues: CASSQGEYYGYTF. DNA of the CDR3: TGTGCCAGCAGCCAAGGAGAGTACTATGGCTACACCTTC. This chain uses TRBV3-1 (or the pseudogene TRBV3-2) with TRBJ1-2; D unclear. This CDR3 contains 13 residues. CDR1 is LGHDT and CDR2 is YNNKEL in the germline V gene (reference sequence). The V end was cut by 1 base, the J end by 3 bases, with 6 bases between.

This clone turned up a few times. The chain carries TRBV4-2 and TRBJ1-2; unclear D gene. Per germline, CDR1 LGHNA and CDR2 YNFKEQ. Trimming left V 1 base short and J 6 bases short, with 9 bases between. This CDR3 comprises 13 residues. In nucleotides, the CDR3 is TGTGCCAGCAGCCAAGGACTAGAAAATGGCTACACCTTC. This translates into CASSQGLENGYTF.

The chain carries TRBV18 and TRBJ1-5; the D is unclear. From germline, CDR1 is KGHSH and CDR2 LQKENI. The CDR3 has 16 amino acids. Deletions cut 3 bases from V and 0 bases from J, with 12 bases between. CDR3 coding DNA: TGTGCCAGCTCACCCGGGCCTACCGATAGCAATCAGCCCCAGCATTTT. Amino acid sequence: CASSPGPTDSNQPQHF.

This clone came up once. V is TRBV18 and J is TRBJ1-2, with D possibly matching TRBD1 (6 bases). V was cut by 6 bases and J by 4 bases, with 15 bases left in between. Germline CDR1 and CDR2: KGHSH and LQKENI. The CDR3 loop spans 14 amino acids. The CDR3 protein is CASSYSGTTYGYTF. DNA for the CDR3: TGTGCCAGCTCGTATTCCGGGACAACCTATGGCTACACCTTC.

In DNA form, the CDR3 reads TGTGCCGGTTGGGGTCGGTATGGCTACACCTTC. Translating it yields CAGWGRYGYTF. This chain uses TRBV2 with TRBJ1-2, with D hard to call. Trimming took off 11 bases at V and 5 bases at J, with 12 bases between the two ends. CDR1 and CDR2 (germline): SNHLY, FYNNEI. CDR3 length: 11 residues.

The chain has TRBV7-9 and TRBJ2-1, with 12 bases fitting TRBD2. Germline loops: CDR1 SEHNR, CDR2 FQNEAQ (reference sequence). Unmatched junction bases numbered 4, after V lost 5 bases and J lost 11 bases. CDR3 length: 13 residues. The CDR3 spells CASSLGLAGKQFF. In DNA form, the CDR3 reads TGTGCCAGCAGCCTCGGACTAGCGGGGAAGCAGTTCTTC.

V and J are TRBV7-9 and TRBJ2-7; D may match TRBD1 or TRBD2 (5 bases each). V was cut by 7 bases and J by 2 bases, with 12 bases left in between. The CDR3 extends over 13 amino acids. Germline V gene sequence: CDR1 SEHNR, CDR2 FQNEAQ (reference sequence). The CDR3 bases are TGTGCCAGCATGTGGGACGGGACCTACGAGCAGTACTTC. Its protein is CASMWDGTYEQYF.

CDR3 protein: CASRGLAGDQFRNEQFF. CDR3 nucleotide sequence: TGTGCCAGCAGGGGACTAGCGGGAGATCAGTTCCGCAATGAGCAGTTCTTC. The chain couples TRBV27 to TRBJ2-1, with 14 bases that match TRBD2. The CDR3 sequence is 17 residues long. Germline-derived CDR1 and CDR2 are MNHEY and SMNVEV (reference sequence). Losses at the gene ends were 6 bases for V and 6 bases for J; bases not matched to a gene: 10.

In DNA, the CDR3 is TGTGCCAGCAGTGAAGTAGGAGCCCCAGATACGCAGTATTTT. Translating it yields CASSEVGAPDTQYF. J is TRBJ2-3 and V is TRBV6-1; D unclear. There are 14 residues in the CDR3. CDR1 and CDR2 from the germline V gene are MNHNS and SASEGT. The V end lost 1 base, the J end lost 4 bases, and 9 bases lay between the germline ends.

This chain connects TRBV29-1 to TRBJ1-1; D perhaps matches TRBD1 (6 bases). V lost 7 bases and J 0 bases, leaving 15 bases between the germline ends. This CDR3 spans 14 amino acids. Germline values: CDR1 SQVTM, CDR2 ANQGSEA. The CDR3 DNA is TGCAGCGCTACGGACAGAAGAATGAACACTGAAGCTTTCTTT. It specifies CSATDRRMNTEAFF.

The chain links TRBV19 to TRBJ2-7, with 8 bases matching TRBD1. The CDR3 spans 14 residues. Trimming took 5 bases from V and 2 from J; bases not matched to a gene: 5. CDR1 is LNHDA and CDR2 is SQIVND in the germline V gene (reference sequence). In DNA form, the CDR3 reads TGTGCCAGTAGTCCCGACAGGGGAGCCTACGAGCAGTACTTC. Encoded protein: CASSPDRGAYEQYF.

The CDR3 DNA sequence: TGTGCCAGCAGTTTCCCGCCCCTTACCTTTGACACTGAAGCTTTCTTT. This translates into CASSFPPLTFDTEAFF. V and J are TRBV6-6 and TRBJ1-1, with D uncertain. The germline V gene has CDR1 MNHNY and CDR2 SVGAGI (reference sequence). The V gene lost 4 bases and the J gene lost 3 bases, with 18 bases spanning the gap. The CDR3 is 16 amino acids.

The chain recombines TRBV5-5 with TRBJ1-2; D remains unclear. V lost 1 base to trimming and J lost 2 bases, with 3 bases between them. This CDR3 has 12 amino acids. Per germline, CDR1 SGHKS and CDR2 YYEKEE (reference sequence). The CDR3 is CASSLRNYGYTF. The CDR3 coding sequence is TGTGCCAGCAGCTTGAGGAACTATGGCTACACCTTC.

The J gene is TRBJ1-5, the V gene TRBV2; D perhaps matches TRBD1 (6 bases). In germline, CDR1 is SNHLY, CDR2 FYNNEI. This CDR3 spans 16 amino acids. The V gene lost 6 bases and the J gene lost 2 bases, with 17 bases spanning the gap. CDR3 region: CASSRGPGDGNQPQHF. The DNA for the CDR3 is TGTGCCAGCAGCAGAGGTCCAGGGGATGGCAATCAGCCCCAGCATTTT. The variable domain in full, with the rest retrieved from reference TRBV2 and TRBJ1-5, is EPEVTQTPSHQVTQMGQEVILRCVPISNHLYFYWYRQILGQKVEFLVSFYNNEISEKSEIFDDQFSVERPDGSNFTLKIRSTKLEDSAMYFCASSRGPGDGNQPQHFGDGTRLSIL.

CDR3 DNA: TGTGCCAGCACTCCTAGCTACTCGAACACCGGGGAGCTGTTTTTT. It yields the protein CASTPSYSNTGELFF. The chain links TRBV7-3 to TRBJ2-2, with D tentatively TRBD2 (5 bases). This CDR3 has 15 residues. Between the trimmed V and J ends, which lost 7 bases and 0 bases, there was a span of 12 bases. CDR1 is SGHTA, CDR2 FQGTGA, per germline.

The V call is TRBV18, the J call TRBJ2-7, with 8 bases identical to TRBD1. CDR1 KGHSH and CDR2 LQKENI come from the germline V gene. The CDR3 has 15 amino acids. Trimming took 3 bases from V and 2 from J; bases not matched to a gene: 6. The CDR3 DNA reads TGTGCCAGCTCACCCGGGACAGGTGCCGCCTACGAGCAGTACTTC. This gives the protein CASSPGTGAAYEQYF.

The chain recombines TRBV2 with TRBJ1-2, with D hard to call. This CDR3 has 12 residues. The germline gives CDR1 SNHLY, CDR2 FYNNEI. V was clipped by 4 bases and J by 8 bases, with 11 bases between them. The CDR3 sequence: CASSVTEAGYTF. DNA for the CDR3: TGTGCCAGCAGTGTGACTGAAGCGGGCTACACCTTC.

The rearrangement joins TRBV5-1 to TRBJ2-5; D unresolved. This CDR3 has 13 amino acids. Between the trimmed V and J ends, which lost 7 bases and 1 base, there was a span of 11 bases. The germline V gene has CDR1 SGHRS and CDR2 YFSETQ. This chain's CDR3 is CASRIRGQETQYF. The CDR3 DNA sequence: TGCGCCAGCCGTATACGAGGCCAAGAGACCCAGTACTTC.

CDR3 nucleotides: TGTGCCAGCAGCAAATGGGGCGGGACTCTTTCGAACACCGGGGAGCTGTTTTTT. Its protein product is CASSKWGGTLSNTGELFF. The chain joins TRBV11-2 to TRBJ2-2; D may be TRBD2 (6 bases). Germline V gene lookup returns CDR1 SGHAT and CDR2 FQNNGV. The germline V and J ends were trimmed by 5 bases and 0 bases, with 19 bases remaining between them. The CDR3 consists of 18 residues.

This chain uses TRBV30 with TRBJ2-5; 7 nucleotides match TRBD1. Per germline, CDR1 GTSNPN and CDR2 SVGIG (reference sequence). This CDR3 has 13 residues. Germline trimming cut 0 bases from V and 5 bases from J; bases unmatched to any gene: 3. CDR3 DNA sequence: TGTGCCTGGAGTGTAGGGGGCGCGGAGACCCAGTACTTC. It translates to CAWSVGGAETQYF.

V is TRBV18 and J is TRBJ2-2; TRBD1 agrees at 9 bases. Germline assignment: CDR1 KGHSH and CDR2 LQKENI. V shed 3 bases, J shed 5 bases, and the junction held 4 bases outside the gene matches. This CDR3 region has 15 residues. The CDR3: CASSPGQGRTGELFF. CDR3 nucleotide sequence: TGTGCCAGCTCACCGGGACAGGGTCGAACCGGGGAGCTGTTTTTT.

The chain carries TRBV27 and TRBJ2-1; 11 bases align to TRBD2. With 8 bases clipped from V and 12 bases from J, the junction kept 15 bases outside the gene matches. Germline V gene lookup returns CDR1 MNHEY and CDR2 SMNVEV (reference sequence). The CDR3 spans 15 residues. CDR3 sequence reads: CASSTSGDHLAGQFF. DNA for the CDR3: TGTGCCAGCTCGACTAGCGGGGACCACCTGGCTGGGCAGTTCTTC.